This is a list of T cell receptor beta chains from one sample in a study of beta chain features in type 1 diabetes. Sequenced by immunoSEQ multiplex PCR; TCRdb stores in-frame clones only, minus some. Counted here are about 900,000 clones, roughly 17% occurring once; the ten biggest clones make up 0.023%. The sample was naive CD4+ T cells from blood. The receptors stem from a woman aged 18-30 years in good health. CDR3s include the opening cysteine and the closing phenylalanine or tryptophan. A D gene is named only where the DNA matches it firmly. Rows may omit the clone size; those that give it use once, few, many or a size class.

v_call	d_call	clone_size	j_call	cdr3_nt	cdr3_aa
TRBV9	TRBD2	.	TRBJ2-3	TGTGCCAGCAGCGTGCGGACTAGCGGGAGTGGGGGAGATACGCAGTATTTT	CASSVRTSGSGGDTQYF
TRBV27	TRBD2	.	TRBJ2-5	TGTGCCAGCAGTCCGCATTGGACTAGCGTAGAGACCCAGTACTTC	CASSPHWTSVETQYF
TRBV25-1	.	.	TRBJ2-3	TGTGCCAGCAGTGAGTCATGGGGCACAGATACGCAGTATTTT	CASSESWGTDTQYF
TRBV27	TRBD2	once	TRBJ2-2	TGTGCCAGCAGTTTAGGCGGGAGGGATCCCGGGGAGCTGTTTTTT	CASSLGGRDPGELFF
TRBV7-2	.	.	TRBJ2-7	TGTGCCAGCAGCTTAGAGCAATACGAGCAGTACTTC	CASSLEQYEQYF
TRBV4-3	.	few	TRBJ1-1	TGCGCCAGCAGCCAAGATGCCCGATCCGAAGCTTTCTTT	CASSQDARSEAFF
TRBV18	.	few	TRBJ1-2	TGTGCCAGCTCAACACAAGGCTCGGAAGGCTACACCTTC	CASSTQGSEGYTF
TRBV7-2	.	few	TRBJ2-3	TGTGCCAGCAGCATATTAACCAATGCAGGGAAAGATACGCAGTATTTT	CASSILTNAGKDTQYF
TRBV9	.	.	TRBJ2-7	TGTGCCAGCAGCGTCATTGCCGGGGGCGAGCAGTACTTC	CASSVIAGGEQYF
TRBV6-5	.	.	TRBJ2-7	TGTGCCAGCAGTTTTCAGATGGGCCAATTCTACGAGCAGTACTTC	CASSFQMGQFYEQYF
TRBV10-3	TRBD2	few	TRBJ2-2	TGTGCCATCAGCCCACAGAGCGGGAGGGCCACCGGGGAGCTGTTTTTT	CAISPQSGRATGELFF
TRBV15	TRBD2	.	TRBJ2-7	TGTGCCACCAGCACCCGACTAGCGGCGTCTTACGAGCAGTACTTC	CATSTRLAASYEQYF
TRBV5-1	.	.	TRBJ2-3	TGCGCCAGCAGCCCCAGCACAGATACGCAGTATTTT	CASSPSTDTQYF
TRBV6-5	.	.	TRBJ2-3	TGTGCCAGCAGTTACTCGCCGGGAATCAACACAGATACGCAGTATTTT	CASSYSPGINTDTQYF
TRBV18	.	few	TRBJ1-4	TGTGCCAGCTCACCCGGGCCAACTAATGAAAAACTGTTTTTT	CASSPGPTNEKLFF
TRBV4-2	TRBD2	few	TRBJ2-3	TGTGCCAGCAGCCAAGCCCGGGAGGGCCGAAGTAGGACAGATACGCAGTATTTT	CASSQAREGRSRTDTQYF
TRBV7-9	TRBD2	.	TRBJ2-1	TGTGCCAGCAGCTCAGTGACTAGCCATGAGCAGTTCTTC	CASSSVTSHEQFF
TRBV7-2	.	few	TRBJ2-1	TGTGCCAGCAGCGAACAGGCGGGGCCCTACAATGAGCAGTTCTTC	CASSEQAGPYNEQFF
TRBV18	TRBD1	few	TRBJ2-1	TGTGCCAGCTCACCAAGGGGACAGGGATTAAATGAGCAGTTCTTC	CASSPRGQGLNEQFF
TRBV7-9	.	few	TRBJ1-3	TGTGCCAGCAGCTTAGATTGGGGCTTCACCGGAAACACCATATATTTT	CASSLDWGFTGNTIYF
TRBV25-1	TRBD1	.	TRBJ2-7	TGTGCCAGCATCCCACGGGACAGAACCTACGAGCAGTACTTC	CASIPRDRTYEQYF
TRBV7-2	.	.	TRBJ1-1	TGTGCCAGCAGCTTGGGACCGATAGGCACTGAAGCTTTCTTT	CASSLGPIGTEAFF
TRBV5-4	TRBD1	.	TRBJ1-2	TGTGCCAGCAGCGCGACCGGACAGGAAGCGAATGGCTACACCTTC	CASSATGQEANGYTF
TRBV18	.	few	TRBJ2-1	TGTGCCAGCTCACCCCGACAGGGAGCAGGAGGGAATGAGCAGTTCTTC	CASSPRQGAGGNEQFF
TRBV23-1	.	.	TRBJ2-6	TGCGCCAGCAGCGCGGTCGGACGCCCCGCTCTTTCTGGGGCCAACGTCCTGACTTTC	CASSAVGRPALSGANVLTF
TRBV7-2	TRBD2	few	TRBJ2-1	TGTGCCAGCAGCTACTCTAGCGGGAGTTTCCTCAATGAGCAGTTCTTC	CASSYSSGSFLNEQFF
TRBV6-5	TRBD1	few	TRBJ1-5	TGTGCCAGCAGTCAAGGGACAGGGGGCAATCAGCCCCAGCATTTT	CASSQGTGGNQPQHF
TRBV6-5	.	few	TRBJ1-2	TGTGCCAGCAGTTACTCGAGTCGCTATGGCTACACCTTC	CASSYSSRYGYTF
TRBV7-2	.	.	TRBJ2-5	TGTGCCAGCAGCTCCCAGCGAGGCGCTATCTTGTACCAAGAGACCCAGTACTTC	CASSSQRGAILYQETQYF
TRBV9	TRBD2	few	TRBJ2-5	TGTGCCAGCAGCGTAGTCGGAGCTAGCGGGATGGACTTC	CASSVVGASGMDF
TRBV5-1	.	.	TRBJ2-7	TGCGCCAGCAGCTTGTCAGGGGGGGCCTACGAGCAGTACTTC	CASSLSGGAYEQYF
TRBV7-8	TRBD2	few	TRBJ2-7	TGTGCCAGCAGCTTAGAGCTAGCGGGAGGGACCTACGAGCAGTACTTC	CASSLELAGGTYEQYF
TRBV28	TRBD1	.	TRBJ1-3	TGTGCCAGCAGTGGTACTCCCAACCTCAGACAGGGGTATTCTGGAAACACCATATATTTT	CASSGTPNLRQGYSGNTIYF
TRBV7-2	TRBD1	.	TRBJ2-7	TGTGCCAGCAGCCCCCAGACAGGGGGCTACGAGCAGTACTTC	CASSPQTGGYEQYF
TRBV10-1	TRBD2	few	TRBJ2-3	TGCGCCAGCAGTGAGTCGCTAGCGGGAGGGCCGGATACGCAGTATTTT	CASSESLAGGPDTQYF
TRBV7-2	.	.	TRBJ2-1	TGTGCCAGCAGCTTAGTTTCGACTTCGACTCGGGAGCAGTTCTTC	CASSLVSTSTREQFF
TRBV18	.	few	TRBJ2-3	TGTGCCAGCTCACCCACGGGGATCACAGATACGCAGTATTTT	CASSPTGITDTQYF
TRBV10-3	.	.	TRBJ1-4	TGTGCCATCAGGGCCTCTAATGAAAAACTGTTTTTT	CAIRASNEKLFF
TRBV5-4	.	few	TRBJ2-3	TGTGCCAGCAGTTTTGGTACTTTAACAGATACGCAGTATTTT	CASSFGTLTDTQYF
TRBV28	.	.	TRBJ2-1	TGTGCCACCAGTCGGGACGCCAACAATGAGCAGTTCTTC	CATSRDANNEQFF
TRBV6-4	.	few	TRBJ1-2	TGTGCCAGCAGTGACAACTCGGGGGGCCAATACACCTTC	CASSDNSGGQYTF
TRBV10-3	.	.	TRBJ1-1	TGTGCCATCAGTGGTCGGACAGCCATGAACACTGAAGCTTTCTTT	CAISGRTAMNTEAFF
TRBV5-6	TRBD2	.	TRBJ2-7	TGTGCCAGCAATAGCGGGAGGGCCTACGAGCAGTACTTC	CASNSGRAYEQYF
TRBV9	.	.	TRBJ2-1	TGTGCCAGCAGCGGGCCTAGCGTCTACAATGAGCAGTTCTTC	CASSGPSVYNEQFF
TRBV19	.	.	TRBJ1-4	TGTGCCAGTTCTTTTGATTCGGGATCCCCGCTGTTTTTT	CASSFDSGSPLFF
TRBV18	.	.	TRBJ1-1	TGTGCCAGCTCAGAAGTGGGGCCGAACACTGAAGCTTTCTTT	CASSEVGPNTEAFF